This T cell receptor (beta chain) was recorded in a study of blood T cells in healthy people across ages. With a J-beta primer mix and a sample-barcoded 5' primer, a second PCR ran about 7 to 11 cycles. TCRdb redid the calling of the 5' RACE reads with MiXCR, one entry per CDR3 protein. The sample has about 1.8 million distinct CDR3 sequences; less than 50% are singletons. At least 7 million PBMCs were isolated per sample. Germline CDR1 and CDR2: SGHTA and FQGNSA. The CDR3 runs to 15 residues. The germline V and J ends were trimmed by 2 bases and 14 bases, with 21 bases remaining between them. V is TRBV7-2 and J is TRBJ1-4, with D perhaps TRBD1 (5 bases). Sequenced sample: blood. This TCR came from a woman aged 40-49 years in good health. The CDR3 sequence is CASSLRRQGSPGLFF. CDR3 nucleotide sequence: TGTGCCAGCAGCTTAAGGAGGCAGGGTTCGCCCGGGCTGTTTTTT. Supplemented by reference TRBV7-2 and TRBJ1-4, the full variable domain reads GAGVSQSPSNKVTEKGKDVELRCDPISGHTALYWYRQSLGQGLEFLIYFQGNSAPDKSGLPSDRFSAERTGGSVSTLTIQRTQQEDSAVYLCASSLRRQGSPGLFFGSGTQLSVL.